This T cell receptor beta chain was captured in a study of cytomegalovirus exposure and HLA in healthy donors. The study ran its PCR with 60 Vbeta and 13 Jbeta primers. Sequencing was performed with immunoSEQ multiplex PCR; in TCRdb, only in-frame clones are kept and a portion is missing. The sample carries around 78,000 clones, less than 85% recorded once. Study results and caveats: A later analysis found TCR association rates differed by HLA locus, highest for DRB1 and lowest for HLA-C.

Regarding this clone: Its target is unknown.

This TCR was sampled from a woman aged 50 to 60 in good health and CMV-seronegative. The specimen sequenced was PBMCs.

For the CDR3, the DNA is TGTGCCAGCAGCTCCCCTCGGACAGGGACGGGCACCGGGGAGCTGTTTTTT. Protein sequence: CASSSPRTGTGTGELFF. The chain is built from TRBV7-9 and TRBJ2-2, with 8 bases matching TRBD1. V lost 4 bases and J lost 4; bases outside the gene matches: 11. CDR1 and CDR2 (germline): SEHNR, FQNEAQ (reference sequence). This CDR3 has 17 residues.